This T cell receptor beta chain is from a study of technical replicates of blood from a few donors. Profiling relied on immunoSEQ multiplex PCR, and the TCRdb table lists in-frame clones only, not all of them. The sample lists 91,000 or so clones; around 95% were seen once. Germline V gene sequence: CDR1 LNHDA, CDR2 SQIVND (reference sequence). This CDR3 is 12 amino acids long. The V segment lost 4 bases and the J segment 10 bases; nucleotides outside the gene matches: 4. The TCR comes from a human donor in good health. V usage is TRBV19 and J usage is TRBJ2-3, with 8 bases aligning to TRBD2. Sequencing was performed on T cells isolated from PBMCs. CDR3 sequence reads: CASSTSGGAQYF. The DNA for the CDR3 is TGTGCCAGTAGTACGTCGGGGGGGGCGCAGTATTTT.